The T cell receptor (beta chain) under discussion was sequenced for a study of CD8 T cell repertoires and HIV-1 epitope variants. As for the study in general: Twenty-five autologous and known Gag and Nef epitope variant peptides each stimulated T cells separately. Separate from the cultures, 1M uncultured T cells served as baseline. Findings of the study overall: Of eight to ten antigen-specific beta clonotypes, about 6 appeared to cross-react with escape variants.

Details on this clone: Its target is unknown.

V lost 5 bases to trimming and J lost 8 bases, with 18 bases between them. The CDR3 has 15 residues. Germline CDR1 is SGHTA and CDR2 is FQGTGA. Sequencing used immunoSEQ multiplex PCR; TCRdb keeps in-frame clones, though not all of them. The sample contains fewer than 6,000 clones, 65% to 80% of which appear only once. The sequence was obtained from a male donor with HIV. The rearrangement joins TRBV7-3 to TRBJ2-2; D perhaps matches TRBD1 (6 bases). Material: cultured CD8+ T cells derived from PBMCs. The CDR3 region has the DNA TGTGCCAGCAGCCCCACGGACAGCCCTAGGGGGGAGCTGTTTTTT. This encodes CASSPTDSPRGELFF.